This is a list of T cell receptor beta chains from one sample in a study of shared clonotypes between healthy human individuals. Measured with immunoSEQ multiplex PCR; TCRdb has only the in-frame clones, and not every one. This sample has 110,000 or so clones, with around two thirds found just once. The sample taken for sequencing was memory CD8+ T cells sorted from blood. These receptors all come from a woman in her 30s in good health. Each CDR3 is given with its conserved first and last residue. D genes are given only for firm matches. Clone size, where shown, is once, few, many, or a class for clones that have expanded.

NA	TRBV5-1	NA	TRBJ1-3	CASSPPGNTIYF	TGCGCCAGCAGCCCCCCTGGAAACACCATATATTTT
NA	TRBV19	NA	TRBJ2-7	CASSLPGRSYEQYF	TGTGCCAGTAGCCTACCGGGCCGCTCCTACGAGCAGTACTTC
NA	TRBV19	NA	TRBJ2-6	CASSRGRFYSGANVLTF	TGTGCCAGTAGTAGGGGCAGGTTCTACTCTGGGGCCAACGTCCTGACTTTC
NA	TRBV6-5	NA	TRBJ2-7	CASSSTGSSYEQYF	TGTGCCAGCAGTTCGACAGGTTCCTCCTACGAGCAGTACTTC
NA	TRBV5-8	NA	TRBJ2-7	CASSPRGYSYEQYF	TGTGCCAGCAGCCCCAGGGGCTACTCCTACGAGCAGTACTTC
few	TRBV25-1	NA	TRBJ2-1	CASSERSGEASGNEQFF	TGTGCCAGCAGTGAACGTTCAGGGGAGGCCTCTGGCAATGAGCAGTTCTTC
NA	TRBV4-1	NA	TRBJ2-7	CASSQVVFGEHYEQYF	TGCGCCAGCAGCCAAGTTGTCTTCGGAGAACACTACGAGCAGTACTTC
once	TRBV29-1	NA	TRBJ2-1	CSVWRGPTVGEQFF	TGCAGCGTGTGGAGGGGACCAACGGTGGGGGAGCAGTTCTTC
NA	TRBV6-1	TRBD1	TRBJ1-2	CASSASDQGAKTF	TGTGCCAGCAGTGCCTCAGATCAGGGGGCTAAGACCTTC
NA	TRBV6-5	NA	TRBJ1-2	CASSSSGYGYTF	TGTGCCAGCAGCTCGTCGGGGTATGGCTACACCTTC
NA	TRBV25-1	NA	TRBJ1-5	CASSDGSRRTQHF	TGTGCCAGCAGTGATGGCTCCAGGAGGACCCAGCATTTT
few	TRBV28	TRBD2	TRBJ2-7	CASSLFGTSGRATYEQYF	TGTGCCAGCAGCCTTTTCGGGACTAGCGGGAGGGCCACCTACGAGCAGTACTTC
many	TRBV14	NA	TRBJ1-2	CASSQMGGRYTF	TGTGCCAGCAGCCAGATGGGTGGGCGCTACACCTTC
NA	TRBV27	TRBD1	TRBJ1-2	CASSPGQGLYGYTF	TGTGCCAGCAGCCCAGGACAGGGTCTCTATGGCTACACCTTC
NA	TRBV7-9	NA	TRBJ1-1	CASSLGSSTEAFF	TGTGCCAGCAGCTTAGGGAGCAGCACTGAAGCTTTCTTT
NA	TRBV28	TRBD2	TRBJ2-7	CASSLGAGGRHEQYF	TGTGCCAGCAGCCTCGGGGCGGGAGGGCGCCACGAGCAGTACTTC
NA	TRBV27	NA	TRBJ2-2	CASRRPDGGGELFF	TGTGCCAGCAGGCGTCCCGACGGTGGCGGGGAGCTGTTTTTT
once	TRBV10-1	NA	TRBJ2-5	CASSELYLGPPRGIGQETQYF	TGCGCCAGCAGTGAGCTTTATCTAGGTCCCCCACGGGGCATCGGGCAAGAGACCCAGTACTTC
NA	TRBV21-1	NA	TRBJ1-5	CASSKVGPVNQPQHF	TGTGCCAGCAGCAAAGTTGGGCCAGTCAATCAGCCCCAGCATTTT
NA	TRBV6-4	TRBD2	TRBJ2-3	CASSATSGSADTQYF	TGTGCCAGCAGTGCGACTAGCGGGAGTGCAGATACGCAGTATTTT
NA	TRBV6-6	NA	TRBJ2-7	CASSRQGPYEQYF	TGTGCCAGCAGTCGCCAGGGGCCTTACGAGCAGTACTTC
NA	TRBV9	NA	TRBJ1-5	CASSVGGTQEPQHF	TGTGCCAGCAGCGTAGGGGGCACACAGGAGCCCCAGCATTTT
NA	TRBV30	NA	TRBJ2-1	CAWSGRGAVLVEQFF	TGTGCCTGGTCGGGTCGCGGCGCTGTACTGGTTGAGCAGTTCTTC
NA	TRBV7-8	TRBD2	TRBJ2-7	CASSFGLEAYEQYF	TGTGCCAGCAGCTTCGGACTAGAAGCCTACGAGCAGTACTTC
NA	TRBV19	NA	TRBJ2-5	CASSILPGGAQYF	TGTGCCAGTAGTATATTACCCGGCGGGGCCCAGTACTTC
NA	TRBV19	TRBD2	TRBJ2-3	CASSKGSGRRSTDTQYF	TGTGCCAGTAGTAAGGGTAGCGGGAGAAGAAGCACAGATACGCAGTATTTT
many	TRBV7-9	NA	TRBJ1-6	CASSLTGPGDSPLHF	TGTGCCAGCAGCTTAACGGGGCCCGGAGATTCACCCCTCCACTTT
NA	TRBV10-1	TRBD2	TRBJ2-7	CASSESGGDYVEQYF	TGCGCCAGCAGTGAGTCGGGCGGGGACTACGTGGAGCAGTACTTC
few	TRBV10-2	NA	TRBJ2-7	CASSEWGISYEQYF	TGCGCCAGCAGTGAGTGGGGAATCTCCTACGAGCAGTACTTC
NA	TRBV7-9	TRBD1	TRBJ2-5	CASSLGGQSKETQYF	TGTGCCAGCAGCTTAGGGGGACAGTCCAAAGAGACCCAGTACTTC
few	TRBV9	NA	TRBJ2-3	CASSDGQGIGTDTQYF	TGTGCCAGCAGCGACGGCCAGGGGATTGGTACAGATACGCAGTATTTT
NA	TRBV6-6	TRBD2	TRBJ2-7	CASSAGLAGYEQYF	TGTGCCAGCAGTGCGGGACTAGCGGGATACGAGCAGTACTTC
few	TRBV11-2	NA	TRBJ1-2	CASSFRGSDTF	TGTGCCAGCAGCTTTAGGGGTAGCGACACCTTC
NA	TRBV27	NA	TRBJ1-1	CASSPNSYGNTEAFF	TGTGCCAGCAGTCCCAATTCCTACGGGAACACTGAAGCTTTCTTT
NA	TRBV11-1	NA	TRBJ2-7	CASSLLNGDLYEQYF	TGTGCCAGCAGCTTGCTAAATGGGGACCTATACGAGCAGTACTTC
once	TRBV6-6	NA	TRBJ2-7	CASKKTVLGRDEQYF	TGTGCCAGCAAAAAGACCGTCCTAGGGCGGGACGAGCAGTACTTC
NA	TRBV28	NA	TRBJ2-5	CASSSHQTETQEETQYF	TGTGCCAGCAGTTCCCATCAGACGGAGACCCAAGAAGAGACCCAGTACTTC
NA	TRBV28	NA	TRBJ2-1	CASSLQSSYNEQFF	TGTGCCAGCAGTTTACAGAGCTCCTACAATGAGCAGTTCTTC
NA	TRBV28	TRBD1	TRBJ2-7	CASSLRIFAGGTYEQYF	TGTGCCAGCAGCCTAAGAATATTCGCAGGGGGTACGTACGAGCAGTACTTC
few	TRBV7-9	TRBD2	TRBJ2-2	CASSLTRLAAYTGELFF	TGTGCCAGCAGCTTAACCAGACTAGCGGCCTACACCGGGGAGCTGTTTTTT
few	TRBV25-1	NA	TRBJ2-1	CASSWGSGSEQFF	TGTGCCAGCAGCTGGGGGAGTGGTAGTGAGCAGTTCTTC
NA	TRBV13	NA	TRBJ2-5	CASSLARTDQETQYF	TGTGCCAGCAGCCTAGCCCGGACGGACCAAGAGACCCAGTACTTC
NA	TRBV4-1	NA	TRBJ2-7	CASSQGTGTPPYEQYF	TGCGCCAGCAGCCAGGGAACAGGGACCCCCCCTTACGAGCAGTACTTC
NA	TRBV7-9	NA	TRBJ1-4	CASSLVRGEKLFF	TGTGCCAGCAGCTTAGTCCGAGGGGAAAAACTGTTTTTT
few	TRBV7-9	NA	TRBJ1-1	CASSPASGQVNTEAFF	TGTGCCAGCAGTCCCGCCTCAGGGCAGGTGAACACTGAAGCTTTCTTT
NA	TRBV28	NA	TRBJ1-4	CASSFLLDRTVLKKLFF	TGTGCCAGCAGTTTTCTCCTCGATCGGACAGTTTTGAAAAAACTGTTTTTT
NA	TRBV28	NA	TRBJ2-7	CASSSLYPMGLEQYF	TGTGCCAGCAGTTCCCTATACCCCATGGGATTGGAGCAGTACTTC
NA	TRBV5-5	NA	TRBJ1-1	CASSASTENTEAFF	TGTGCCAGCAGCGCCTCGACAGAGAACACTGAAGCTTTCTTT
NA	TRBV7-9	NA	TRBJ2-7	CASSSGGTGVYEQYF	TGTGCCAGCAGTTCGGGGGGAACAGGGGTCTACGAGCAGTACTTC